The T cell receptor beta chain under discussion was sequenced for a study of T-cell reconstitution after alpha-beta-depleted transplantation in children (dated by TCRdb to about 2016). Study-wide context: Using TCR repertoire profiling, the study quantitatively followed how T-cell immune reconstitution unfolded in children after TCRalphabeta/CD19-depleted allogeneic hematopoietic cell transplantation.

Libraries were built with PCR. The run used an Illumina HiSeq 2500. TCR libraries were prepared with molecular barcoding, using unique molecular identifiers to normalize TCRbeta repertoire quantification. TCRdb reworked the public reads: Q25 trimming with fastp, MiXCR clone assembly, productive beta chains retained. When rows share a CDR3 protein, they turn into one entry using the most common DNA and genes. Present in this sample are 490,000 or so distinct CDR3 sequences, under 15% of which were seen just once. The ten most abundant clones make up approximately 5.4% of the sample. As to this clonotype: The antigen it binds to is not known. No much larger clone exists at a distance of one base, and base qualities are not known.

From the cysteine through the phenylalanine, the CDR3 covers 18 amino acids. Only the CDR3 portion is preserved as DNA: 54 bases, with reading frame beginning at the first base. Germline trimming: 1 base from V, 4 bases from J; junction bases outside gene matches: 12. CDR1 is given as SGHAT and CDR2 as FQNNGV, both from the germline V gene. This clonotype was obtained from a human donor who donated a stem cell graft to a child with combined immunodeficiency. The V gene is TRBV11-2 and the J gene is TRBJ2-3; 9 nucleotides in the junction match TRBD1. Source: PBMCs from the stem cell graft donor, taken from the stem cell graft. The DNA sequence reads TGTGCCAGCAGCTTAGGGGGATGGACAGGGGAGATCGCAGATACGCAGTATTTT. This sequence encodes CASSLGGWTGEIADTQYF.